The 13 T cell receptor beta chains presented below share a single source sample, sequenced in a study of cytomegalovirus exposure and HLA in healthy donors (dated by TCRdb to about 2017). The library was obtained by the immunoSEQ multiplex PCR assay. For the multiplex PCR, a mixture combining 60 forward primers for TCR Vbeta segments and 13 reverse primers for TCR Jbeta segments was used. The table was pulled from immuneACCESS by TCRdb, which kept in-frame rearrangements only. Such tables lose some clones; where checked, under half of the loss comes from unresolved V genes, and the rest has no known cause. This sample is represented by over 65,000 clones; roughly two thirds of them were singletons. The top ten clones comprise about 6.9% of the sample. Sequenced input: PBMCs. All receptors come from a woman aged 45-65 years in good health and CMV-seropositive.

The chain links TRBV28 to TRBJ2-5; 9 bases map to TRBD2. The CDR3 spans 17 residues. Germline V gives CDR1 MDHEN, CDR2 SYDVKM. V gave up 6 bases and J gave up 5 bases; unmatched junction bases: 16. Here the CDR3 DNA reads TGTGCCAGCAGCCTGGGAAGTAGCGGGGGCATAGGGGAGACCCAGTACTTC. This sequence encodes CASSLGSSGGIGETQYF.

The J gene is TRBJ2-1, the V gene TRBV27; the D gene is possibly TRBD2 (6 bases). CDR1 MNHEY and CDR2 SMNVEV come from the germline V gene (reference sequence). The CDR3 totals 13 residues. Trimming removed 10 bases from V and 9 bases from J, with 19 bases in between. CDR3 amino acids: CANIEGGGGEQFF. CDR3 DNA: TGTGCCAACATCGAGGGAGGAGGAGGTGAGCAGTTCTTC.

V usage is TRBV11-2 and J usage is TRBJ2-5; 10 bases agree with TRBD2. CDR1 SGHAT and CDR2 FQNNGV come from the germline V gene. This CDR3 spans 18 amino acids. After removal of 5 bases from V and 2 bases from J, the junction contained 14 bases not matched to a gene. The CDR3 here is CASSPRGGLAGVQETQYF. In nucleotides, the CDR3 is TGTGCCAGCAGCCCTCGAGGAGGGCTAGCGGGGGTTCAAGAGACCCAGTACTTC. The variable domain in full, completed from reference TRBV11-2 and TRBJ2-5, reads EAGVAQSPRYKIIEKRQSVAFWCNPISGHATLYWYQQILGQGPKLLIQFQNNGVVDDSQLPKDRFSAERLKGVDSTLKIQPAKLEDSAVYLCASSPRGGLAGVQETQYFGPGTRLLVL.

This clone has a handful of counts. The CDR3 reads CASSNGRGAYGTEAFF. The DNA for the CDR3 is TGTGCCAGCAGCAACGGGCGGGGGGCCTATGGGACTGAAGCTTTCTTT. The chain joins TRBV7-9 to TRBJ1-1; D is possibly TRBD1 (6 bases). The length of the CDR3 is 16 residues. The ends were cut back, 5 bases at V and 5 bases at J, with 21 bases in the middle. Looked up from germline, CDR1 is SEHNR and CDR2 is FQNEAQ (reference sequence).

This rearrangement joins TRBV27 to TRBJ2-2; 7 nucleotides line up with TRBD2. This CDR3 spans 12 amino acids. Germline loops: CDR1 MNHEY, CDR2 SMNVEV (reference sequence). Trimming at V came to 8 bases and at J to 5 bases, leaving 2 bases not matched to a gene. The CDR3 DNA sequence: TGTGCCAGCGGGGGGGTTACCGGGGAGCTGTTTTTT. It translates to CASGGVTGELFF.

This clone was counted a few times. The V and J genes are TRBV25-1 and TRBJ1-2, with D possibly TRBD1 on 5 matching bases. Germline CDR1 reads MGHDK; CDR2 reads SYGVNS. V lost 4 bases to trimming and J lost 6 bases, with 12 bases between them. This CDR3 region has 13 residues. This CDR3 is CASSGPPRDGYTF. The CDR3 DNA follows: TGTGCCAGCAGTGGCCCCCCCAGGGATGGCTACACCTTC.

This clone was seen only once. J is TRBJ2-5 and V is TRBV9; D is undetermined. The germline V gene encodes CDR1 SGDLS and CDR2 YYNGEE. V lost 4 bases and J lost 0, with 22 bases in between. The CDR3 covers 18 residues. The CDR3 DNA sequence: TGTGCCAGCAGCCACCCGATCCTCCAGGCCGCTTACCAAGAGACCCAGTACTTC. Residues: CASSHPILQAAYQETQYF.

This sequence joins TRBV5-5 and TRBJ1-2; 7 positions agree with TRBD1. Germline V gene lookup returns CDR1 SGHKS and CDR2 YYEKEE (reference sequence). The CDR3 is made up of 13 amino acids. The V gene end was trimmed by 6 bases and the J gene end by 7 bases; junction bases not matched to a gene: 9. The CDR3 nucleotides read TGTGCCAGCACCAAACAGGGGTTGTTTGGCTACACCTTC. The encoded protein is CASTKQGLFGYTF. The variable domain in full, with the rest retrieved from reference TRBV5-5 and TRBJ1-2, is DAGVTQSPTHLIKTRGQQVTLRCSPISGHKSVSWYQQVLGQGPQFIFQYYEKEERGRGNFPDRFSARQFPNYSSELNVNALLLGDSALYLCASTKQGLFGYTFGSGTRLTVV.

A few counts support this clone. V and J are TRBV7-9 and TRBJ2-5; 7 positions match TRBD2. Germline V CDR1 and CDR2: SEHNR, FQNEAQ (reference sequence). CDR3 length: 16 amino acids. Trimming at V came to 3 bases and at J to 0 bases, leaving 7 bases not matched to a gene. The CDR3: CASSFSAGPDQETQYF. CDR3 bases: TGTGCCAGCAGCTTCTCAGCGGGGCCAGACCAAGAGACCCAGTACTTC.

This CDR3 reads CASSLADRAEDTIYF. The CDR3 DNA sequence: TGCGCCAGCAGCTTGGCGGACAGGGCGGAAGACACCATATATTTT. This chain joins TRBV5-1 and TRBJ1-3; 8 positions agree with TRBD1. This CDR3 contains 15 residues. J was trimmed by 8 bases and V by 0 bases; bases with no gene match: 7. Germline values: CDR1 SGHRS, CDR2 YFSETQ.

The chain joins TRBV28 to TRBJ1-4; D not certain. Trimming cost V 3 bases and J 7 bases, with 18 bases left between them. CDR1 MDHEN and CDR2 SYDVKM come from the germline V gene. This CDR3 contains 16 residues. CDR3 sequence: CASSLSHGLQVEKLFF. CDR3 bases: TGTGCCAGCAGTTTGAGCCACGGTTTGCAGGTTGAAAAACTGTTTTTT.

The chain couples TRBV9 to TRBJ2-3; D is perhaps TRBD2 (5 bases). Germline lookup yields CDR1 SGDLS and CDR2 YYNGEE. The CDR3 runs 15 residues. Trimming cost V 3 bases and J 2 bases, with 13 bases left between them. The CDR3 loop reads CASSALSGFTDTQYF. CDR3 nucleotide sequence: TGTGCCAGCAGCGCGCTATCGGGGTTCACAGATACGCAGTATTTT.

The V gene is TRBV10-3, the J gene TRBJ1-5; 9 bases fit TRBD1. The CDR3 runs to 14 residues. The V gene end was trimmed by 10 bases and the J gene end by 4 bases; junction bases not matched to a gene: 8. Germline assignment: CDR1 ENHRY and CDR2 SYGVKD. CDR3 sequence (DNA): TGTGCCACCTCTAGGGGGACAGGGAATCAGCCCCAGCATTTT. Amino acids: CATSRGTGNQPQHF.